The next 11 T cell receptor beta chains were all read from a single sample in a study of T-cell memory formation after mild COVID-19. TCRdb reanalysed the 5' RACE reads using MiXCR and keeps one entry per CDR3 protein. The table shows 450,000 to 650,000 distinct CDR3 sequences, with 18% occurring only once. Sequencing used PBMCs or a T cell subset sorted from them (not recorded which). These receptors were collected from an adult woman who had mild COVID-19 (a few samples of this study predate the infection). Cell type and time point are not known.

V is TRBV5-6 and J is TRBJ2-7, with TRBD1 as a possible D gene (6 bases). Trimming removed 5 bases from V and 6 bases from J, with 12 bases in between. The CDR3 is made up of 12 amino acids. Germline CDR1 and CDR2: SGHDT and YYEEEE. The CDR3 loop reads CASRVTGGEQYF. The CDR3 bases are TGTGCCAGCAGAGTGACAGGTGGCGAGCAGTACTTC.

This clonotype was seen only a few times. Mismatch with germline at one junction end may stem from a read error. V is TRBV7-3 and J is TRBJ2-5; D unresolved. In germline, CDR1 is SGHTA, CDR2 FQGTGA. The CDR3 has 8 residues. This CDR3 reads CASSPGPF. In nucleotides, the CDR3 is TGTGCCAGCAGCCCCGGACCCTTC.

This clonotype was seen more than once but under ten times. J is TRBJ1-4 and V is TRBV20-1, with unresolved D. The CDR3 has 12 amino acids. Germline CDR1 DFQATT, CDR2 SNEGSKA (reference sequence). Trimming cost V 1 base and J 4 bases, with 4 bases left between them. The CDR3 coding sequence is TGCAGTGCTAGAGTCCTTAATGAAAAACTGTTTTTT. Encoded protein: CSARVLNEKLFF.

J is TRBJ2-2 and V is TRBV7-9; D possibly corresponds to TRBD2 (5 bases). CDR1 and CDR2 (germline): SEHNR, FQNEAQ (reference sequence). Trimming cost V 4 bases and J 5 bases, with 17 bases left between them. The CDR3 extends over 16 amino acids. The CDR3 loop reads CASSSGLILVTGELFF. As DNA, the CDR3 is TGTGCCAGCAGCTCCGGACTCATTCTTGTAACCGGGGAGCTGTTTTTT. Complete variable domain (other parts from reference TRBV7-9 and TRBJ2-2): DTGVSQNPRHKITKRGQNVTFRCDPISEHNRLYWYRQTLGQGPEFLTYFQNEAQLEKSRLLSDRFSAERPKGSFSTLEIQRTEQGDSAMYLCASSSGLILVTGELFFGEGSRLTVL.

This clonotype was picked up a small number of times. The V call is TRBV12-3 or TRBV12-4, the J call TRBJ1-1; TRBD1 is a possible D gene (5 bases). V dropped 6 bases and J dropped 0 bases, with 14 bases sitting between them. The CDR3 length is 15 residues. The CDR3 region is CASSLPDTMNTEAFF. The CDR3 DNA sequence: TGTGCCAGCAGCCTTCCGGACACGATGAACACTGAAGCTTTCTTT.

The rearrangement links TRBV10-3 to TRBJ1-2; D is uncertain. Looked up from germline, CDR1 is ENHRY and CDR2 is SYGVKD. The CDR3 totals 12 residues. Between the trimmed V and J ends, which lost 6 bases and 4 bases, there was a span of 9 bases. The CDR3 bases are TGTGCCATCAGCGCTTTGTCCTATGGCTACACCTTC. Translating it yields CAISALSYGYTF.

On this clonotype itself: A clone one base away is much larger, so this may be a read error. In this CDR3 the conserved last residue, phenylalanine or tryptophan, is missing, so a read error is likely. The chain carries TRBV9 and TRBJ2-7; 7 bases map to TRBD1. The trim removed 2 bases at V and 6 bases at J, leaving 11 bases unmatched. This CDR3 has 15 amino acids. The germline CDR1 and CDR2 sequences are SGDLS and YYNGEE. The DNA of the CDR3 is TGTGCCAGCAGCGTCGGGACAGTAGCAGGGACCGAGCAGTACTTA. Amino acid sequence: CASSVGTVAGTEQYL.

V gene TRBV9 combines with J gene TRBJ2-7, with TRBD1 matching 8 bases. This CDR3 region has 15 residues. Germline V gene sequence: CDR1 SGDLS, CDR2 YYNGEE. V lost 4 bases to trimming and J lost 0 bases; unmatched junction nucleotides: 6. DNA for the CDR3: TGTGCCAGCAGCCGAGGGACAGGTAGCTCCTACGAGCAGTACTTC. Translation gives CASSRGTGSSYEQYF.

J is TRBJ2-4 and V is TRBV14; 7 bases are a match to TRBD1. Trimming removed 5 bases from V and 4 bases from J; junction bases left unmatched: 5. The CDR3 has 14 residues. CDR1 is SGHDN and CDR2 is FVKESK in the germline V gene. The CDR3 region is CASSIRQGKNIQYF. CDR3 DNA: TGTGCCAGCAGCATCCGACAGGGAAAAAACATTCAGTACTTC.

This clonotype was recorded many times. The rearrangement joins TRBV11-2 to TRBJ1-3, with D possibly TRBD1 on 5 matching bases. The V gene's germline CDR1 is SGHAT and CDR2 FQNNGV. The CDR3 runs 14 residues. With 1 base removed from V and 4 bases from J, the gap between germline ends came to 8 bases. CDR3 sequence (DNA): TGTGCCAGCAGCTTAGTCGGACAAGGAAACACCATATATTTT. Translated: CASSLVGQGNTIYF.

The chain is built from TRBV7-9 and TRBJ2-2, with D perhaps given as TRBD1 or TRBD2 (7 bases each). Germline CDR1 and CDR2: SEHNR and FQNEAQ (reference sequence). This CDR3 is built from 14 residues. Trimming took 8 bases from V and 6 from J, leaving 16 bases between them. CDR3 loop: CASRGDSPSGELFF. Here the CDR3 DNA reads TGTGCCAGCCGGGGGGACAGCCCCTCCGGGGAGCTGTTTTTT.